This T cell receptor (beta chain) derives from a study of T cell responses to AZD1222 COVID-19 vaccine. The repertoire was sequenced with immunoSEQ multiplex PCR; TCRdb's copy has only in-frame clones and lacks some. The sample has 120,000 or so clones; roughly 91% are singletons. General study results and limits: Donors skewed white British and female; clonal diversity was possibly underestimated. Baseline antibody screening turned up just a handful of seropositive AZD1222 recipients. Two AZD1222 administrations were followed by greater Spike-specific TCR breadth and depth. Distributed over spike, vaccine-associated CD4 TCRs predominated at 160-218 and 743-854.

This clone was counted a single time. Its specificity is unknown. This CDR3 is built from 15 residues. V gave up 5 bases and J gave up 4 bases; unmatched junction bases: 10. Germline V gene lookup returns CDR1 SGHRS and CDR2 YFSETQ. The source is an adult in good health. This chain links TRBV5-1 with TRBJ1-1; 8 bases fit TRBD1. Specimen: peripheral blood, collected on day 0 of MenACWY control vaccination. CDR3 sequence (DNA): TGCGCCAGCAGAGGTGGGCAGGGGGCTTTCACTGAAGCTTTCTTT. Its protein is CASRGGQGAFTEAFF.